This T cell receptor (beta chain) is drawn from a study of graft-versus-host responses after intestinal transplantation. Across the study: All of the recipients had induction that used anti-thymocyte globulin, then tacrolimus and steroids for 2 to 3 years.

This clone is a singleton in its sample. The target antigen is unknown. The data were produced by immunoSEQ multiplex PCR, yet TCRdb's version contains in-frame clones alone and is incomplete. Here the sample spans tens of thousands of clones, 94% being singletons. Study-wide results and caveats: Early post-transplant declines in HvG were associated with peak levels of circulating GvH clones.

The source material was unstimulated CD4+ T cells sorted from spleen or lymph node cells, sampled before transplant. This clonotype was sampled from a human donor who was the organ donor for an intestinal transplant.

The CDR3, as DNA: TGTGCCAGCAGCCAACAGCTAGCGGGGGGCCACAATGAGCAGTTCTTC. Residues: CASSQQLAGGHNEQFF. The chain is built from TRBV4-2 and TRBJ2-1; TRBD2 aligns across 11 bases. This CDR3 has 16 residues. Germline CDR1 LGHNA, CDR2 YNFKEQ. V lost 2 bases and J lost 5; bases outside the gene matches: 5.